These 28 T cell receptor beta chains came from one sample sequenced in a study of cytomegalovirus exposure and HLA in healthy donors (TCRdb year 2017). Receptor libraries were prepared by the immunoSEQ multiplex PCR assay. For the multiplex PCR, a mixture combining 60 forward primers for TCR Vbeta segments and 13 reverse primers for TCR Jbeta segments was used. The immuneACCESS repertoire file appears here via TCRdb, limited to in-frame rearrangements. These files lack a portion of the clones; in checked studies, under half of the deficit traces to unresolved V genes, and the cause of the others is not known. Across this sample there are 74,000 or so clones, with over 70% seen only once. In total, the top ten clones hold 7.2% of the sample. Sequenced: PBMCs. These receptors all stem from a woman aged 40-49 years in good health and CMV-seronegative.

The chain links TRBV9 to TRBJ2-3, with a weak D call TRBD2 (5 bases). The V gene lost 0 bases and the J gene lost 4 bases, with 9 bases spanning the gap. The CDR3 totals 14 residues. The germline CDR1 and CDR2 sequences are SGDLS and YYNGEE. Here the CDR3 reads CASSVGGSADTQYF. In DNA, the CDR3 is TGTGCCAGCAGCGTAGGAGGGAGCGCAGATACGCAGTATTTT. The whole variable domain, remainder taken from reference TRBV9 and TRBJ2-3, is DSGVTQTPKHLITATGQRVTLRCSPRSGDLSVYWYQQSLDQGLQFLIQYYNGEERAKGNILERFSAQQFPDLHSELNLSSLELGDSALYFCASSVGGSADTQYFGPGTRLTVL.

This CDR3 reads CASNGANFYEQYF. CDR3 DNA: TGTGCCAGCAATGGAGCCAATTTCTACGAGCAGTACTTC. This chain links TRBV6-5 with TRBJ2-7; D not certain. The V gene lost 7 bases and the J gene lost 3 bases, with 13 bases spanning the gap. This CDR3 comprises 13 residues. Germline CDR1 MNHEY, CDR2 SVGAGI.

A few counts support this clone. The junction and the germline gene differ at one end; a read error may be behind it. This chain uses TRBV30 with TRBJ1-1; a possible D gene is TRBD1 (5 bases). Germline V gives CDR1 GTSNPN, CDR2 SVGIG (reference sequence). The CDR3 loop spans 14 amino acids. In nucleotides, the CDR3 is TGTGCCTGGAGCCGGCAGGGCGTGAAAACTGAAGCTTTCTTT. This gives the protein CAWSRQGVKTEAFF.

The chain combines TRBV4-1 with TRBJ2-1; 8 bases are a match to TRBD2. Germline V gene data show CDR1 as MGHRA and CDR2 as YSYEKL. The CDR3 runs 17 residues. V trimming: 1 base; J trimming: 5 bases; junction bases outside the gene matches: 10. The DNA of the CDR3 is TGCGCCAGCAGCCAAGTCTTCGGCGGGAGGACCCACAATGAGCAGTTCTTC. It specifies CASSQVFGGRTHNEQFF.

V usage is TRBV25-1 and J usage is TRBJ2-2, with TRBD2 as a possible D gene (5 bases). Trimming took 5 bases from V and 3 from J, leaving 10 bases between them. Germline V lookup: CDR1 MGHDK, CDR2 SYGVNS. This CDR3 contains 14 residues. The CDR3 sequence is CASSRTGDTGELFF. The DNA for the CDR3 is TGTGCCAGCAGTCGTACCGGGGACACCGGGGAGCTGTTTTTT.

This rearrangement joins TRBV6-5 to TRBJ1-3; TRBD1 might be the D (5 bases). V shed 5 bases and J shed 3 bases, with 14 bases lying between them. CDR1 and CDR2 (germline): MNHEY, SVGAGI. The CDR3 covers 15 residues. The CDR3 region has the DNA TGTGCCAGCAGTCCCGACGGGGGAATTGGAAACACCATATATTTT. As protein: CASSPDGGIGNTIYF.

V is TRBV20-1 and J is TRBJ2-7, with D tentatively TRBD2 (5 bases). CDR1 is DFQATT and CDR2 is SNEGSKA in the germline V gene (reference sequence). The length of the CDR3 is 10 residues. V was clipped by 6 bases and J by 3 bases, with 6 bases between them. In DNA form, the CDR3 reads TGCAGTGCCCGGGACTACGAGCAGTACTTC. This gives the protein CSARDYEQYF.

This clone was detected once. The junction departs from germline at one end; a sequencing error may be responsible. This rearrangement joins TRBV25-1 to TRBJ2-1; 8 bases map to TRBD2. There are 13 residues in the CDR3. In germline, CDR1 is MGHDK, CDR2 SYGVNS. CDR3 DNA: TGTGCCAGCAGTGACCTCACAGGGACTAGGGTAGTCTTC. Encoded protein: CASSDLTGTRVVF.

The J gene is TRBJ2-7, the V gene TRBV27, with 8 positions matching TRBD1. CDR3 length: 14 amino acids. Germline-derived CDR1 and CDR2 are MNHEY and SMNVEV (reference sequence). V trimming: 5 bases; J trimming: 4 bases; junction bases outside the gene matches: 7. CDR3 loop: CASSRQGSIYEQYF. Written as DNA, the CDR3 is TGTGCCAGCAGTCGACAGGGGTCTATATACGAGCAGTACTTC.

The chain links TRBV6-5 to TRBJ1-2; D gene uncertain. CDR3 length: 13 amino acids. CDR1 MNHEY and CDR2 SVGAGI come from the germline V gene. V lost 2 bases and J 3 bases, leaving 7 bases between the germline ends. The CDR3, as DNA: TGTGCCAGCAGTTACGAAGCCGACTATGGCTACACCTTC. Translation gives CASSYEADYGYTF.

The chain has TRBV12-5 and TRBJ2-7; 7 nucleotides line up with TRBD1. CDR3 length: 14 amino acids. Germline values: CDR1 LGHNT, CDR2 FRNRAP. V was pared by 5 bases and J by 9 bases, with 13 bases of the junction left unmatched. The CDR3 reads CASGPPDRAWGQYF. CDR3 nucleotide sequence: TGTGCTAGTGGTCCGCCCGACAGGGCGTGGGGGCAGTACTTC.

The count of this clone is one. The CDR3 loop is CASSVHRGLAGEQYF. In nucleotides, the CDR3 is TGCGCCAGCAGCGTTCACAGGGGGCTCGCGGGGGAGCAGTACTTC. V and J are TRBV4-3 and TRBJ2-7, with 9 bases lining up with TRBD1. This CDR3 region has 15 residues. Germline CDR1 LGHNA, CDR2 YSLEER. The ends lost 5 bases at V and 7 bases at J; junction bases unmatched: 12.

This chain joins TRBV5-4 and TRBJ2-5, with 16 nucleotides matching TRBD2. This CDR3 region has 19 residues. The junction had 9 bases not matched to a gene; V was cut back by 4 bases and J by 0 bases. Germline CDR1 is SGHNT and CDR2 is YYREEE (reference sequence). The CDR3 loop reads CASSPGLAGGPGYQETQYF. The CDR3 DNA follows: TGTGCCAGCAGCCCGGGACTAGCGGGAGGGCCTGGGTACCAAGAGACCCAGTACTTC.

This clone was detected a few times. The genes are TRBV7-2 and TRBJ1-1; no firm D call. There are 14 residues in the CDR3. CDR1 is SGHTA and CDR2 is FQGNSA in the germline V gene. The V end was cut by 1 base, the J end by 1 base, with 7 bases between. Here the CDR3 DNA reads TGTGCCAGCAGCTTAGTAGCGGCGAACACTGAAGCTTTCTTT. As protein: CASSLVAANTEAFF. The complete variable domain, with remaining parts taken from reference TRBV7-2 and TRBJ1-1, reads GAGVSQSPSNKVTEKGKDVELRCDPISGHTALYWYRQSLGQGLEFLIYFQGNSAPDKSGLPSDRFSAERTGGSVSTLTIQRTQQEDSAVYLCASSLVAANTEAFFGQGTRLTVV.

J is TRBJ1-5 and V is TRBV19; possible D gene TRBD1, 5 bases. CDR1 and CDR2 (germline): LNHDA, SQIVND (reference sequence). Trimming took 6 bases from V and 7 from J, leaving 19 bases between them. This CDR3 is built from 15 residues. The CDR3 region is CASRPAGRAGQPQHF. The CDR3 DNA sequence: TGTGCCAGTAGACCAGCAGGCAGGGCCGGGCAGCCCCAGCATTTT.

The rearrangement links TRBV4-2 to TRBJ2-5; 7 positions match TRBD1. The J call may be in error: the DNA end matches TRBJ2-7 better. CDR1 is LGHNA, CDR2 YNFKEQ, per germline. The CDR3 totals 16 residues. CDR3 protein: CASSQLTGTVSYEQYF. As DNA, the CDR3 is TGTGCCAGCAGCCAATTAACCGGGACAGTATCCTACGAGCAGTACTTC.

A single count supports this clone. The gene calls are TRBV11-2 and TRBJ1-2; 7 bases match TRBD1. Germline V gives CDR1 SGHAT, CDR2 FQNNGV. V trimming: 1 base; J trimming: 2 bases; junction bases outside the gene matches: 4. The CDR3 sequence is 15 residues long. CDR3 coding DNA: TGTGCCAGCAGCTTAGGTGTCAGGGGGAACTATGGCTACACCTTC. It translates to CASSLGVRGNYGYTF.

The V call is TRBV30, the J call TRBJ2-1; perhaps TRBD2 as D (6 bases). V was pared by 2 bases and J by 15 bases, with 14 bases between. Germline V gene lookup returns CDR1 GTSNPN and CDR2 SVGIG (reference sequence). The CDR3 loop spans 11 amino acids. Here the CDR3 DNA reads TGTGCCTGGAGTTACCGGGACTTTCCGTTCTTC. Residues: CAWSYRDFPFF. The full variable domain, rest sourced from reference TRBV30 and TRBJ2-1, is SQTIHQWPATLVQPVGSPLSLECTVEGTSNPNLYWYRQAAGRGLQLLFYSVGIGQISSEVPQNLSASRPQDRQFILSSKKLLLSDSGFYLCAWSYRDFPFFGPGTRLTVL.

The rearrangement uses TRBV29-1 and TRBJ2-3, with 7 bases that match TRBD2. Germline assignment: CDR1 SQVTM and CDR2 ANQGSEA. V lost 8 bases and J lost 2; bases outside the gene matches: 10. The CDR3 length is 14 residues. CDR3 DNA: TGCAGCTTCGCTAGTCGGGGGGACACAGATACGCAGTATTTT. Encoded protein: CSFASRGDTDTQYF.

The V call is TRBV7-9, the J call TRBJ2-1, with 8 bases matching TRBD2. The CDR3 length is 17 residues. Unmatched junction bases numbered 5, after V lost 1 base and J lost 0 bases. Per germline, CDR1 SEHNR and CDR2 FQNEAQ (reference sequence). DNA for the CDR3: TGTGCCAGCAGCTTAGGCGGGAGGCGTAGCTCCTACAATGAGCAGTTCTTC. It translates to CASSLGGRRSSYNEQFF. Drawing the rest from reference TRBV7-9 and TRBJ2-1, the complete variable domain is DTGVSQNPRHKITKRGQNVTFRCDPISEHNRLYWYRQTLGQGPEFLTYFQNEAQLEKSRLLSDRFSAERPKGSFSTLEIQRTEQGDSAMYLCASSLGGRRSSYNEQFFGPGTRLTVL.

The genes are TRBV15 and TRBJ1-2; 10 bases map to TRBD1. V shed 5 bases, J shed 3 bases, and the junction held 3 bases outside the gene matches. The CDR3 covers 14 residues. Germline lookup yields CDR1 LNHNV and CDR2 YYDKDF (reference sequence). In DNA, the CDR3 is TGTGCCACCAGCTGGGACAGGGGACACTATGGCTACACCTTC. Its translation: CATSWDRGHYGYTF.

This clone appeared a few times. CDR3 coding DNA: TGTGCCGTTCAGGGGTCCTATACGGGAGGCTACACCTTC. It encodes CAVQGSYTGGYTF. The chain links TRBV11-2 to TRBJ1-2, with a possible D match to TRBD1 (6 bases). The germline CDR1 and CDR2 sequences are SGHAT and FQNNGV. V lost 11 bases and J 8 bases, leaving 21 bases between the germline ends. There are 13 residues in the CDR3.

This clone was counted a few times. CDR3 residues: CASSVGLDRWDTQYF. The CDR3 coding sequence is TGTGCCAGCAGCGTAGGGCTCGATCGCTGGGATACGCAGTATTTT. The chain links TRBV9 to TRBJ2-3, with unresolved D. The CDR3 sequence is 15 residues long. Trimming left V 0 bases short and J 6 bases short, with 14 bases between. Germline loops: CDR1 SGDLS, CDR2 YYNGEE.

This chain uses TRBV18 with TRBJ2-7, with D perhaps matching TRBD2 (6 bases). The CDR3 has 15 residues. Germline CDR1 and CDR2: KGHSH and LQKENI. The germline V and J ends were trimmed by 2 bases and 2 bases, with 13 bases remaining between them. The CDR3 nucleotides are TGTGCCAGCTCACCATTGGCCGGGACTCCCTACGAGCAGTACTTC. Its protein is CASSPLAGTPYEQYF.

The chain carries TRBV5-5 and TRBJ2-2; 7 bases line up with TRBD2. CDR1 and CDR2 from the germline V gene are SGHKS and YYEKEE (reference sequence). The CDR3 has 18 amino acids. V dropped 4 bases and J dropped 3; count of bases not matched to a gene: 15. This CDR3 is CASSPGGGGLVYTGELFF. CDR3 DNA: TGTGCCAGCAGCCCGGGGGGTGGAGGGCTAGTCTACACCGGGGAGCTGTTTTTT.

The CDR3 region has the DNA TGTGCCAGCAGTTCGGGACAGGGGGTAAGCTACGAGCAGTACTTC. It translates to CASSSGQGVSYEQYF. The chain uses TRBV27 and TRBJ2-7; TRBD1 matches 11 bases. There are 15 residues in the CDR3. Per germline, CDR1 MNHEY and CDR2 SMNVEV (reference sequence). The J segment lost 3 bases and the V segment lost 4 bases, leaving 5 bases of the junction unmatched.

The chain uses TRBV6-6 and TRBJ2-7, with D possibly being TRBD2 (5 bases). In germline, CDR1 is MNHNY, CDR2 SVGAGI (reference sequence). The V gene lost 0 bases and the J gene lost 2 bases, with 11 bases spanning the gap. The CDR3 contains 15 residues. CDR3 loop: CASSYSMRVPYEQYF. The CDR3 nucleotides read TGTGCCAGCAGTTACTCGATGAGGGTCCCCTACGAGCAGTACTTC.

The chain links TRBV28 to TRBJ2-1; 11 bases line up with TRBD2. This CDR3 has 22 residues. Per the germline V gene, CDR1 is MDHEN and CDR2 is SYDVKM. Trimming took 6 bases from V and 3 from J; bases not matched to a gene: 25. In DNA form, the CDR3 reads TGTGCCAGCAGCGAAACGGTCGTGCGATCACAAAGAGGACTAGCGGGCTACAATGAGCAGTTCTTC. Protein sequence: CASSETVVRSQRGLAGYNEQFF.